The 27 T cell receptor beta chains below were found in one sample sequenced in a study of T-cell reconstitution after alpha-beta-depleted transplantation in children. Preparation of the TCRbeta library was carried out with unique molecular identifiers. Each CDR3 protein gets one entry after TCRdb re-called the PCR reads with MiXCR. The sample carries about 980,000 distinct CDR3 sequences, about 29% recorded once. The sample was PBMCs, mostly from graft donor cells, taken 360 days after TCRalphabeta/CD19-depleted stem cell transplant. The source of these receptors is a boy under two years old who had a stem cell transplant for SCID, so the T cells may come from the graft donor.

The gene calls are TRBV28 and TRBJ1-4, with D perhaps matching TRBD1 (6 bases). The CDR3 has 16 residues. V lost 6 bases to trimming and J lost 3 bases, with 17 bases between them. Germline V gene sequence: CDR1 MDHEN, CDR2 SYDVKM. The CDR3 DNA sequence: TGTGCCAGCAGCAATGGAGGGGGATGGTCTAATGAAAAACTGTTTTTT. It encodes CASSNGGGWSNEKLFF.

This clonotype was seen a few times. The CDR3 is CASSQGTAMNTEAFF. The CDR3 nucleotides are TGCGCCAGCAGCCAGGGGACAGCCATGAACACTGAAGCTTTCTTT. The chain uses TRBV4-1 and TRBJ1-1; 7 nucleotides match TRBD1. J was trimmed by 0 bases and V by 3 bases; bases with no gene match: 4. There are 15 residues in the CDR3. Germline CDR1 and CDR2: MGHRA and YSYEKL.

The V call is TRBV3-1, the J call TRBJ2-3, with no clear D. The germline gives CDR1 LGHDT, CDR2 YNNKEL (reference sequence). V was pared by 3 bases and J by 3 bases, with 10 bases between. CDR3 size: 14 residues. CDR3 in amino acids: CASSQYLTTDTQYF. DNA for the CDR3: TGTGCCAGCAGCCAGTACCTTACGACAGATACGCAGTATTTT.

The rearrangement joins TRBV9 to TRBJ1-1, with a tentative D call TRBD1 (6 bases). Trimming cost V 3 bases and J 2 bases, with 23 bases left between them. The germline V gene has CDR1 SGDLS and CDR2 YYNGEE. This CDR3 spans 18 amino acids. For the CDR3, the DNA is TGTGCCAGCAGCGCAGACAACAGGGATCTCGACCTTAACACTGAAGCTTTCTTT. Translation gives CASSADNRDLDLNTEAFF.

This chain joins TRBV7-2 and TRBJ1-2; D not certain. The germline V gene has CDR1 SGHTA and CDR2 FQGNSA. This CDR3 comprises 13 residues. Trimming left V 4 bases short and J 4 bases short, with 10 bases between. The CDR3: CASSWTEGYGYTF. Here the CDR3 DNA reads TGTGCCAGCAGCTGGACTGAGGGCTATGGCTACACCTTC.

This chain links TRBV7-2 with TRBJ2-1; perhaps TRBD1 as D (5 bases). The CDR3 sequence is 15 residues long. Deletions cut 1 base from V and 5 bases from J, with 12 bases between. Germline CDR1 reads SGHTA; CDR2 reads FQGNSA. The CDR3 loop is CASSLVGVRDNEQFF. The DNA of the CDR3 is TGTGCCAGCAGCTTAGTTGGGGTCAGGGACAATGAGCAGTTCTTC. Using reference TRBV7-2 and TRBJ2-1 for the parts outside the CDR3, the full variable domain is GAGVSQSPSNKVTEKGKDVELRCDPISGHTALYWYRQSLGQGLEFLIYFQGNSAPDKSGLPSDRFSAERTGGSVSTLTIQRTQQEDSAVYLCASSLVGVRDNEQFFGPGTRLTVL.

There are a few counts of this clonotype. The CDR3 DNA reads as TGCAGTGCTAGGCTTGCCGGGAGGAACACTGAAGCTTTCTTT. Protein sequence: CSARLAGRNTEAFF. The J gene is TRBJ1-1, the V gene TRBV20-1, with D unresolved. This CDR3 comprises 14 residues. Germline V lookup: CDR1 DFQATT, CDR2 SNEGSKA (reference sequence). Trimming removed 3 bases at V and 1 base at J, with 12 bases between.

This clonotype is a singleton in its sample. This chain uses TRBV27 with TRBJ2-7, with 7 bases that match TRBD2. Germline-derived CDR1 and CDR2 are MNHEY and SMNVEV (reference sequence). Trimming removed 6 bases from V and 2 bases from J; junction bases left unmatched: 7. The CDR3 extends over 14 amino acids. The CDR3 sequence is CASSPRGVTYEQYF. The CDR3 DNA is TGTGCCAGCAGCCCCCGGGGGGTTACCTACGAGCAGTACTTC.

This clonotype was seen a handful of times. The J gene is TRBJ2-5, the V gene TRBV29-1; D call uncertain. Deletions cut 0 bases from V and 2 bases from J, with 10 bases between. Looked up from germline, CDR1 is SQVTM and CDR2 is ANQGSEA. The CDR3 totals 14 residues. CDR3 loop: CSVEDPYRQETQYF. As DNA, the CDR3 is TGCAGCGTTGAAGATCCGTACAGACAAGAGACCCAGTACTTC.

This chain connects TRBV7-2 to TRBJ2-7; D may be TRBD2 (6 bases). This CDR3 is built from 17 residues. V gave up 5 bases and J gave up 1 base, with 21 bases separating them. Germline CDR1 is SGHTA and CDR2 is FQGNSA. In nucleotides, the CDR3 is TGTGCCAGCAGCCTGACGTACCGTCCAAGCGGGTCCTACGAGCAGTACTTC. Amino acids: CASSLTYRPSGSYEQYF.

V gene TRBV11-1 combines with J gene TRBJ1-1; D gene ambiguous. Trimming removed 0 bases at V and 4 bases at J, with 12 bases between. The CDR3 extends over 15 amino acids. The germline V gene encodes CDR1 SGHAT and CDR2 FQDESV (reference sequence). CDR3 nucleotides: TGTGCCAGCAGCTTAGCGCGAGGCGTCCTCACTGAAGCTTTCTTT. Amino acids: CASSLARGVLTEAFF.

This clonotype was counted a few times. The rearrangement joins TRBV20-1 to TRBJ2-1, with 7 bases that match TRBD2. The CDR3 covers 13 residues. V dropped 5 bases and J dropped 11; count of bases not matched to a gene: 12. Germline CDR1 reads DFQATT; CDR2 reads SNEGSKA (reference sequence). The DNA of the CDR3 is TGCAGTGCTGCTTCCGGGACTAAAAAACAGCAGTTCTTC. This gives the protein CSAASGTKKQQFF.

This clonotype turned up a few times. The chain links TRBV3-1 to TRBJ1-1, with D uncertain. CDR1 is LGHDT and CDR2 is YNNKEL in the germline V gene (reference sequence). CDR3 length: 14 amino acids. V was trimmed by 4 bases and J by 5 bases, leaving 14 bases between them. This chain's CDR3 is CASSPDTFRTEAFF. The CDR3 DNA reads as TGTGCCAGCAGCCCCGACACATTTCGAACTGAAGCTTTCTTT.

This clonotype came up a few times. V is TRBV12-3 or TRBV12-4 and J is TRBJ2-1; TRBD1 is a possible D gene (7 bases). The V end lost 5 bases, the J end lost 6 bases, and 14 bases lay between the germline ends. The CDR3 is made up of 14 amino acids. This CDR3 is CASSPRQGGNEQFF. The CDR3 coding sequence is TGTGCCAGCAGTCCGCGCCAGGGGGGCAATGAGCAGTTCTTC.

Written as DNA, the CDR3 is TGCGCCAGCAGCCAAGTCGAGGGCCGGAACACTGAAGCTTTCTTT. Its protein product is CASSQVEGRNTEAFF. This rearrangement joins TRBV4-3 to TRBJ1-1, with no clear D. Germline V gene data show CDR1 as LGHNA and CDR2 as YSLEER. V was shortened by 1 base and J by 1 base, with 10 bases between the two germline ends. The CDR3 length is 15 residues.

This clonotype has just a few counts. The chain links TRBV5-1 to TRBJ2-2; unclear D gene. CDR1 and CDR2 from the germline V gene are SGHRS and YFSETQ. The V and J ends lost 1 base and 4 bases respectively, with 14 bases between them. The CDR3 length is 16 residues. Written as DNA, the CDR3 is TGCGCCAGCAGCTTGAGGGAATTTTCAGTCACCGGGGAGCTGTTTTTT. Translated: CASSLREFSVTGELFF.

This clonotype was found many times. The genes are TRBV5-1 and TRBJ2-7; 7 bases match TRBD1. CDR3 size: 15 residues. The junction had 4 bases not matched to a gene; V was cut back by 1 base and J by 0 bases. Germline V gene lookup returns CDR1 SGHRS and CDR2 YFSETQ. The CDR3: CASSLTGTASYEQYF. The CDR3 DNA follows: TGCGCCAGCAGCTTGACGGGGACAGCCTCCTACGAGCAGTACTTC.

This clonotype has more than one count but fewer than ten. V usage is TRBV4-2 and J usage is TRBJ2-5; 7 positions match TRBD2. The ends lost 4 bases at V and 2 bases at J; junction bases unmatched: 7. Germline V CDR1 and CDR2: LGHNA, YNFKEQ. There are 15 residues in the CDR3. Here the CDR3 DNA reads TGTGCCAGCAGCCGGGGGGGTTCGAAGCAAGAGACCCAGTACTTC. This gives the protein CASSRGGSKQETQYF.

This clonotype came up a few times. V usage is TRBV20-1 and J usage is TRBJ2-7, with 7 bases identical to TRBD1. The ends lost 6 bases at V and 2 bases at J; junction bases unmatched: 10. The CDR3 is 14 residues long. Germline V gene data show CDR1 as DFQATT and CDR2 as SNEGSKA (reference sequence). CDR3 bases: TGCAGTGCCATGAGGGGGCGCGGAGCCTACGAGCAGTACTTC. Its protein product is CSAMRGRGAYEQYF.

The sample holds a few counts of this clonotype. The chain links TRBV27 to TRBJ2-7; possible D gene TRBD2, 5 bases. This CDR3 comprises 14 residues. V lost 3 bases and J lost 3, with 12 bases in between. Germline loops: CDR1 MNHEY, CDR2 SMNVEV (reference sequence). Here the CDR3 DNA reads TGTGCCAGCAGTTTTTATGCGGGTGGCTACGAGCAGTACTTC. Translated: CASSFYAGGYEQYF.

The V call is TRBV21-1, the J call TRBJ2-1; the DNA was not used to check the table's D call, TRBD1. TRBV21-1 is an annotated pseudogene. This CDR3 spans 17 amino acids. CDR3 DNA sequence: TGTGCCAGCAGCAATCCCAAGGGCCGGGACAGGGGAAATGAGCAGTTCTTC. Its translation: CASSNPKGRDRGNEQFF.

This clonotype appeared a few times. The J gene is TRBJ2-1, the V gene TRBV7-9, with 12 bases that match TRBD2. Germline lookup yields CDR1 SEHNR and CDR2 FQNEAQ (reference sequence). V lost 1 base to trimming and J lost 4 bases; unmatched junction nucleotides: 5. The CDR3 is 17 residues long. CDR3: CASSLELLAGGYNEQFF. The CDR3 region has the DNA TGTGCCAGCAGCTTAGAGCTACTAGCGGGGGGATACAATGAGCAGTTCTTC.

The chain is built from TRBV4-2 and TRBJ2-1, with a possible D match to TRBD1 (6 bases). V lost 6 bases and J lost 4, with 16 bases in between. CDR1 and CDR2 from the germline V gene are LGHNA and YNFKEQ. CDR3 length: 15 amino acids. The DNA of the CDR3 is TGTGCCAGCAGGAAGGAGACAGGACTTTACAATGAGCAGTTCTTC. It encodes CASRKETGLYNEQFF.

This clonotype was seen more than once but under ten times. The chain recombines TRBV27 with TRBJ2-7, with D maybe TRBD1 (6 bases). Trimming took off 5 bases at V and 0 bases at J, with 11 bases between the two ends. Looked up from germline, CDR1 is MNHEY and CDR2 is SMNVEV (reference sequence). This CDR3 is built from 14 residues. This CDR3 reads CASSLYRDSYEQYF. The CDR3 nucleotides read TGTGCCAGCAGTCTCTACAGGGACTCCTACGAGCAGTACTTC.

The rearrangement links TRBV29-1 to TRBJ2-1; D is unclear. The V gene's germline CDR1 is SQVTM and CDR2 ANQGSEA. The CDR3 sequence is 12 residues long. V shed 4 bases and J shed 5 bases, with 9 bases lying between them. CDR3 amino acids: CSVAALNNEQFF. CDR3 bases: TGCAGCGTTGCAGCGCTAAACAATGAGCAGTTCTTC.

In its sample, this clonotype was seen once. The genes are TRBV20-1 and TRBJ1-5; no firm D call. Per the germline V gene, CDR1 is DFQATT and CDR2 is SNEGSKA (reference sequence). Trimming took off 2 bases at V and 0 bases at J, with 8 bases between the two ends. The CDR3 is 14 residues long. CDR3: CSARLDYSNQPQHF. For the CDR3, the DNA is TGCAGTGCTAGACTGGATTATAGCAATCAGCCCCAGCATTTT.

This clonotype was detected only once. J is TRBJ1-1 and V is TRBV9, with TRBD1 matching 7 bases. The CDR3 extends over 15 amino acids. Germline loops: CDR1 SGDLS, CDR2 YYNGEE. V gave up 3 bases and J gave up 4 bases; unmatched junction bases: 9. In DNA, the CDR3 is TGTGCCAGCAGCGAGGGACAGCTCTTGGGCACTGAAGCTTTCTTT. Its translation is CASSEGQLLGTEAFF. The variable domain in full, with the rest retrieved from reference TRBV9 and TRBJ1-1, is DSGVTQTPKHLITATGQRVTLRCSPRSGDLSVYWYQQSLDQGLQFLIQYYNGEERAKGNILERFSAQQFPDLHSELNLSSLELGDSALYFCASSEGQLLGTEAFFGQGTRLTVV.